This T cell receptor beta chain was captured in a study of T cell responses to AZD1222 COVID-19 vaccine (dated by TCRdb to the early 2020s). About the study as a whole: AZD1222 recipients whose second dose came at about 4 weeks and those whose second dose came at about 12 weeks were combined into one group, since spike-specific TCR depth and breadth did not differ between the two schedules. Trial participants were enrolled by age into 18-55, 56-69 and 70-plus year subgroups, with roughly 160, 29 and 62 TCR-sequenced participants respectively. TCR sequencing was performed for 233 trial participants, of whom roughly 200 were given two doses of AZD1222 and around 26 were given two doses of MenACWY control vaccine. Beyond this particular receptor, the publication reports: CD4 TCRs associated with the vaccine covered the entire spike protein, and the dominant responses were in regions 160-218 and 743-854. Most participants were white British and females outnumbered males, and the authors suggested that clonal diversity may have been underestimated. Conclusions about previously exposed vaccinees are limited because only five or six AZD1222 recipients were SARS-CoV-2 seropositive at baseline. No day 14 peak-response samples were available, so repertoires were characterized only after the peak T cell response. The 56-69-year group was small, and its depth increase did not reach significance, likely because of low power. Reportedly, close to half of the unique spike-specific TCRs recognized epitopes lying outside the regions that are mutated in the B.1.351 and B.1.1.7 variants. After two AZD1222 doses, both the breadth and the depth of spike-specific TCRs were significantly higher than at day 0 and than in MenACWY recipients.

The CDR3 regions of human TCRbeta chains were analyzed by immunosequencing. As for how the authors treated the data: Repertoire TCRs were matched against a reference library of SARS-CoV-2-specific TCRs generated with the MIRA antigen-specificity platform. Breadth was defined as the fraction of unique TCRs that were SARS-CoV-2-associated. Depth was defined as the fraction of total T cells that were SARS-CoV-2-associated. Each spike-specific TCR was assigned to its reactive spike region and to a CD4 or CD8 class using the MIRA data. Log10-transformed breadth and depth values were compared by one-way ANOVA with Sidak's multiple comparisons tests. TCRdb took over this immuneACCESS table, retaining in-frame rearrangements with V and J assigned. Such tables are incomplete; in checked studies, under half of the missing clones stem from an unresolved V gene, and the remainder is unexplained. D and trimming were read from the DNA, whereas the V and J calls and clone size are those reported in that table. Present in this sample are over 100,000 clones, around nine tenths of which were seen just once. The ten largest account for 8% to 9.5% of the sample.

Comment on this clone: Its target antigen remains unknown. Base-call qualities are not available, and no considerably larger clone is one nucleotide away.

In the paper's terms, the time point label means: baseline before first vaccination. Vaccinee samples came from UK trials COV001 and COV002, including a single-blind randomized controlled phase 2/3 trial of AZD1222 (ChAdOx1 nCoV-19) in healthy adults. For TCRbeta chain sequencing, PBMC samples were collected from trial participants at day 0 and at day 28 after the second dose. Source: peripheral blood, taken on day 0 of AZD1222 vaccination. The receptor was isolated from an adult in good health.

The DNA reads as follows: TGTGCCAGCAGCTTAGGATCGACAGGGACATACAATGAGCAGTTCTTC. Translated, this gives CASSLGSTGTYNEQFF. Recombination connected TRBV7-8 to TRBJ2-1, and 7 bases in between align with TRBD1. Trimming removed 1 base from V and 4 bases from J; the gene matches leave 7 bases unexplained. Reading the germline V gene gives CDR1 SGHVS and CDR2 FQNEAQ. The CDR3 numbers 16 residues from cysteine through phenylalanine. Only CDR3 DNA remains: 48 bases, in frame from the first base.